This T cell receptor (beta chain) comes out of a study of blood T cell repertoires in COVID-19. Across the study: The study drew acute and convalescent COVID-19 samples from the United States, Italy and Spain. T cells, B-cell-depleted T cells, or PBMCs provided the cDNA or gDNA that served as material.

The CDR3 is made up of 8 amino acids. Trimming removed 7 bases from V and 9 bases from J, with 4 bases in between. CDR1 LGHDT and CDR2 YNNKEL come from the germline V gene (reference sequence). Original processing methods: For nucleated cells, counts were estimated from reference gene primer amplification. The method was immunoSEQ multiplex PCR; TCRdb's version includes in-frame clones alone and lacks a portion of them. The V and J calls and clone size are taken from that table; D and trimming were inferred from the DNA. The sample has about 140,000 clones; about four fifths are singletons. This clone is judged medium-sized.

The TCR comes from an elderly man with acute or convalescent COVID-19. The sample consisted of peripheral blood. The chain uses TRBV3-1 (or the pseudogene TRBV3-2) and TRBJ2-7; D remains unclear. The CDR3: CASNTQYF. CDR3 bases: TGTGCCAGCAACACGCAGTACTTC.